This passage covers 28 T cell receptor beta chains from one sample sequenced in a study of T cell responses to AZD1222 COVID-19 vaccine. Produced via immunoSEQ multiplex PCR; TCRdb's table is partial and in-frame only. The repertoire holds some 130,000 clones, with roughly 89% as singletons. The source material was peripheral blood, sampled on day 0 of AZD1222 vaccination. The receptor source for this set is an adult in good health.

The rearrangement uses TRBV6-5 and TRBJ1-1; 7 positions agree with TRBD1. Germline V gene sequence: CDR1 MNHEY, CDR2 SVGAGI. With V trimmed by 10 bases and J by 4 bases, 12 bases remained unmatched. The CDR3 extends over 14 amino acids. CDR3 in amino acids: CATRQGRQGTEAFF. The CDR3 DNA reads as TGTGCCACCCGACAAGGCCGACAGGGCACTGAAGCTTTCTTT.

J is TRBJ1-1 and V is TRBV7-9; TRBD1 matches at 8 bases. Germline V gives CDR1 SEHNR, CDR2 FQNEAQ (reference sequence). Losses at the gene ends were 4 bases for V and 0 bases for J; bases not matched to a gene: 10. The CDR3 has 17 amino acids. CDR3 DNA: TGTGCCAGCAGCTCGCAGGGGGCCGGGAAAATGAACACTGAAGCTTTCTTT. Translating it yields CASSSQGAGKMNTEAFF.

V usage is TRBV18 and J usage is TRBJ1-2; 8 nucleotides match TRBD1. The CDR3 is made up of 14 amino acids. In germline, CDR1 is KGHSH, CDR2 LQKENI. With 5 bases clipped from V and 7 bases from J, the junction kept 9 bases outside the gene matches. In DNA form, the CDR3 reads TGTGCCAGCTCAGTGGGACAGGCGACGACTGGCTACACCTTC. This encodes CASSVGQATTGYTF.

V and J are TRBV10-3 and TRBJ2-7; 9 bases match TRBD1. Germline CDR1 ENHRY, CDR2 SYGVKD. V lost 5 bases and J lost 3; bases outside the gene matches: 8. The CDR3 is 15 amino acids. The CDR3 is CAISRGTGWDYEQYF. The CDR3 nucleotides read TGTGCCATCAGTCGAGGGACAGGGTGGGACTACGAGCAGTACTTC.

V usage is TRBV11-2 and J usage is TRBJ2-1; a possible D gene is TRBD2 (6 bases). The CDR3 is 14 residues long. The V and J ends lost 3 bases and 1 base respectively, with 7 bases between them. The germline gives CDR1 SGHAT, CDR2 FQNNGV. This chain's CDR3 is CASSLGTSYNEQFF. As DNA, the CDR3 is TGTGCCAGCAGCTTGGGGACTTCCTACAATGAGCAGTTCTTC.

The chain combines TRBV4-2 with TRBJ2-3; tentatively, D is TRBD2 (6 bases). The V and J ends lost 0 bases and 5 bases respectively, with 12 bases between them. The CDR3 is made up of 15 amino acids. Germline V gene sequence: CDR1 LGHNA, CDR2 YNFKEQ. CDR3 sequence: CASSQETHGRDTQYF. The CDR3 bases are TGTGCCAGCAGCCAAGAGACCCACGGGAGAGATACGCAGTATTTT.

V is TRBV29-1 and J is TRBJ2-1; D perhaps matches TRBD1 (5 bases). The V end lost 4 bases, the J end lost 5 bases, and 15 bases lay between the germline ends. The CDR3 covers 14 residues. The germline V gene has CDR1 SQVTM and CDR2 ANQGSEA. The CDR3 sequence: CSVASGYNNNEQFF. The CDR3 nucleotides read TGCAGCGTTGCCTCAGGGTATAACAACAATGAGCAGTTCTTC.

As concerns this clone: Different DNA sequences within this sample yield the same CDR3. This rearrangement joins TRBV27 to TRBJ1-1; no definite D call. Germline values: CDR1 MNHEY, CDR2 SMNVEV (reference sequence). The ends were cut back, 1 base at V and 2 bases at J, with 5 bases in the middle. This CDR3 has 13 amino acids. CDR3 protein: CASSLLGNTEAFF. In nucleotides, the CDR3 is TGTGCCAGCAGTTTATTGGGAAACACTGAAGCTTTCTTT.

V gene TRBV27 combines with J gene TRBJ2-7; 11 bases are shared with TRBD2. The length of the CDR3 is 14 residues. CDR1 and CDR2 (germline): MNHEY, SMNVEV (reference sequence). After removal of 3 bases from V and 3 bases from J, the junction contained 1 base not matched to a gene. CDR3 sequence: CASSFGTSGYEQYF. The CDR3 DNA is TGTGCCAGCAGTTTTGGGACTAGCGGCTACGAGCAGTACTTC.

The gene calls are TRBV19 and TRBJ1-2; D gene ambiguous. Deletions cut 2 bases from V and 2 bases from J, with 9 bases between. The CDR3 has 14 residues. Germline-derived CDR1 and CDR2 are LNHDA and SQIVND (reference sequence). Written as DNA, the CDR3 is TGTGCCAGTAGTATACCGCGGGAAAACTATGGCTACACCTTC. Residues: CASSIPRENYGYTF.

The V call is TRBV28, the J call TRBJ2-1, with D hard to call. CDR3 length: 11 residues. The V end lost 6 bases, the J end lost 5 bases, and 5 bases lay between the germline ends. In germline, CDR1 is MDHEN, CDR2 SYDVKM. For the CDR3, the DNA is TGTGCCAGCAGGGTGGACAATGAGCAGTTCTTC. Amino acid sequence: CASRVDNEQFF. Full variable domain (rest looked up from reference TRBV28 and TRBJ2-1): DVKVTQSSRYLVKRTGEKVFLECVQDMDHENMFWYRQDPGLGLRLIYFSYDVKMKEKGDIPEGYSVSREKKERFSLILESASTNQTSMYLCASRVDNEQFFGPGTRLTVL.

This clone was seen a handful of times. This chain uses TRBV6-6 with TRBJ1-2; D unresolved. CDR1 MNHNY and CDR2 SVGAGI come from the germline V gene (reference sequence). The CDR3 length is 12 residues. V lost 2 bases and J lost 7, with 8 bases in between. The CDR3 DNA reads TGTGCCAGCAGTTACGCGGGCCGTGGCTACACCTTC. It specifies CASSYAGRGYTF.

The chain uses TRBV7-2 and TRBJ1-1; D might be TRBD1 (5 bases). Trimming took 2 bases from V and 7 from J, leaving 14 bases between them. Germline values: CDR1 SGHTA, CDR2 FQGNSA. The CDR3 has 14 amino acids. CDR3 DNA: TGTGCCAGCAGCTTAAAGGCGTGGGGACGTGAAGCTTTCTTT. Its translation is CASSLKAWGREAFF.

J is TRBJ1-1 and V is TRBV19; 7 bases match TRBD1. This CDR3 spans 14 amino acids. CDR1 LNHDA and CDR2 SQIVND come from the germline V gene (reference sequence). V lost 2 bases and J lost 4; bases outside the gene matches: 4. The CDR3 DNA is TGTGCCAGTAGTATACCAGGGGGAGCCACTGAAGCTTTCTTT. This encodes CASSIPGGATEAFF.

The chain employs TRBV4-2 and TRBJ1-6; D call uncertain. V lost 0 bases, J lost 7 bases, and 7 bases lay in between. Germline CDR1 LGHNA, CDR2 YNFKEQ. The CDR3 has 14 residues. The CDR3 DNA sequence: TGTGCCAGCAGCCAAGAAGGTCGGAATTCACCCCTCCACTTT. As protein: CASSQEGRNSPLHF.

The V call is TRBV27, the J call TRBJ1-3; D ambiguous. CDR1 is MNHEY and CDR2 is SMNVEV in the germline V gene (reference sequence). The length of the CDR3 is 18 residues. Trimming removed 6 bases at V and 4 bases at J, with 25 bases between. For the CDR3, the DNA is TGTGCCAGCAGAACCTTCCTTACCACCTCCCCGGGAGGAAACACCATATATTTT. It specifies CASRTFLTTSPGGNTIYF.

This chain joins TRBV28 and TRBJ1-1; TRBD1 matches 9 bases. With 5 bases clipped from V and 9 bases from J, the junction kept 4 bases outside the gene matches. This CDR3 is built from 12 residues. Germline V gene data show CDR1 as MDHEN and CDR2 as SYDVKM. The CDR3 spells CASSPGQGKAFF. Here the CDR3 DNA reads TGTGCCAGCAGTCCCGGACAGGGGAAAGCTTTCTTT.

V is TRBV25-1 and J is TRBJ1-3, with no clear D. V was shortened by 3 bases and J by 2 bases, with 14 bases between the two germline ends. The CDR3 sequence is 16 residues long. The germline CDR1 and CDR2 sequences are MGHDK and SYGVNS. The CDR3 reads CASSDEGRITGNTIYF. CDR3 coding DNA: TGTGCCAGCAGTGACGAAGGCAGGATCACTGGAAACACCATATATTTT.

The chain is built from TRBV28 and TRBJ2-5, with TRBD2 matching over 13 bases. CDR3 size: 19 residues. Germline values: CDR1 MDHEN, CDR2 SYDVKM. V lost 4 bases, J lost 4 bases, and 15 bases stayed unmatched. As DNA, the CDR3 is TGTGCCAGCAGTTCGATCTGGACTAGCGGGAGAACTGTAGTAGAGACCCAGTACTTC. Protein: CASSSIWTSGRTVVETQYF.

V is TRBV18 and J is TRBJ1-1; D remains unclear. The CDR3 length is 15 residues. Germline assignment: CDR1 KGHSH and CDR2 LQKENI. V dropped 2 bases and J dropped 1 base, with 11 bases sitting between them. CDR3 sequence reads: CASSPSIGRNTEAFF. DNA for the CDR3: TGTGCCAGCTCACCATCCATCGGGAGGAACACTGAAGCTTTCTTT.

This clone is a singleton in its sample. The chain uses TRBV18 and TRBJ1-1; 9 nucleotides align to TRBD1. The ends lost 5 bases at V and 2 bases at J; junction bases unmatched: 6. CDR1 is KGHSH and CDR2 is LQKENI in the germline V gene. The CDR3 covers 15 residues. This CDR3 reads CASSSGTGSNTEAFF. DNA of the CDR3: TGTGCCAGCTCATCCGGGACAGGGAGTAACACTGAAGCTTTCTTT.

The V and J genes are TRBV6-1 and TRBJ2-4, with 9 bases aligning to TRBD1. This CDR3 comprises 18 residues. Germline loops: CDR1 MNHNS, CDR2 SASEGT. J was trimmed by 0 bases and V by 3 bases; bases with no gene match: 9. The CDR3 spells CASSDWGQGVLAKNIQYF. CDR3 nucleotides: TGTGCCAGCAGTGATTGGGGACAGGGAGTTCTAGCCAAAAACATTCAGTACTTC.

This chain links TRBV7-9 with TRBJ1-1; possible D gene TRBD1, 5 bases. The V gene's germline CDR1 is SEHNR and CDR2 FQNEAQ (reference sequence). CDR3 length: 13 residues. V lost 8 bases, J lost 3 bases, and 13 bases lay in between. The CDR3 DNA sequence: TGTGCCAGCTCCTATGGGGGGGACACTGAAGCTTTCTTT. Translated, it gives CASSYGGDTEAFF.

The rearrangement uses TRBV18 and TRBJ1-1; 7 bases map to TRBD1. Germline V gene sequence: CDR1 KGHSH, CDR2 LQKENI. The CDR3 loop spans 13 amino acids. V was pared by 5 bases and J by 6 bases, with 6 bases of the junction left unmatched. The CDR3 bases are TGTGCCAGCTCAACAAACAGGGGCGCTGAAGCTTTCTTT. Translating gives CASSTNRGAEAFF.

This chain uses TRBV25-1 with TRBJ1-1; D gene uncertain. V lost 6 bases, J lost 3 bases, and 2 bases lay in between. The CDR3 runs 10 residues. CDR1 and CDR2 (germline): MGHDK, SYGVNS. This CDR3 is CASRDTEAFF. CDR3 in DNA: TGTGCCAGCAGGGACACTGAAGCTTTCTTT.

Only one count was recorded for this clone. V and J are TRBV7-2 and TRBJ1-1, with TRBD1 matching over 8 bases. The CDR3 has 14 residues. In germline, CDR1 is SGHTA, CDR2 FQGNSA. Unmatched junction bases numbered 12, after V lost 5 bases and J lost 10 bases. CDR3 nucleotides: TGTGCCAGCAGCCCCTCGACAGGGGAAGGAGGAGCTTTCTTT. This sequence encodes CASSPSTGEGGAFF.

The chain is built from TRBV28 and TRBJ1-2, with 9 bases lining up with TRBD1. CDR3 length: 16 amino acids. Germline trimming cut 6 bases from V and 4 bases from J; bases unmatched to any gene: 12. From germline, CDR1 is MDHEN and CDR2 SYDVKM. CDR3 sequence (DNA): TGTGCCAGCAGCCACGGAGGGACAGGGTCTAGCTATGGCTACACCTTC. This translates into CASSHGGTGSSYGYTF.

The chain links TRBV19 to TRBJ1-2, with no clear D. Germline lookup yields CDR1 LNHDA and CDR2 SQIVND (reference sequence). V lost 11 bases and J 2 bases, leaving 12 bases between the germline ends. This CDR3 is built from 12 residues. Written as DNA, the CDR3 is TGTGCCTCGTCAGAAGGGAACTATGGCTACACCTTC. This gives the protein CASSEGNYGYTF.